The clone carrying this TCR beta chain came up a few times. Profiled with immunoSEQ multiplex PCR; TCRdb holds only in-frame clones, not every one. The sample has about 80,000 clones; about 80% are singletons. The sample is drawn from a study of blood T cell repertoires in COVID-19. Study details: The samples span acute and convalescent COVID-19 from the United States, Italy and Spain. PBMCs, B-cell-depleted T cells, or T cells were the source of the cDNA or gDNA that made up the material.

The CDR3 has 15 amino acids. The V gene end was trimmed by 3 bases and the J gene end by 3 bases; junction bases not matched to a gene: 4. Germline CDR1 and CDR2: SGHNT and YYREEE (reference sequence). Sequenced sample: peripheral blood. The rearrangement links TRBV5-4 to TRBJ1-4, with 8 nucleotides matching TRBD1. This clonotype was sampled from an elderly man with acute or convalescent COVID-19. The CDR3 nucleotides read TGTGCCAGCAGCTCCAGGGGGCGGCCTAATGAAAAACTGTTTTTT. Translated: CASSSRGRPNEKLFF. The full variable domain, in which reference TRBV5-4 and TRBJ1-4 provide the parts outside the CDR3, is ETGVTQSPTHLIKTRGQQVTLRCSSQSGHNTVSWYQQALGQGPQFIFQYYREEENGRGNFPPRFSGLQFPNYSSELNVNALELDDSALYLCASSSRGRPNEKLFFGSGTQLSVL.